This TCR beta chain was captured by sequencing in a study of cytotoxic CD8 clonotypes in ibrutinib-treated CLL (dated by TCRdb to the early 2020s). Study-level background: The cohort included about 15 treatment-naive and 11 to 12 relapsed/refractory patients; roughly 17 were IGHV unmutated. Cryopreserved peripheral blood mononuclear cells were obtained prior to treatment, at the time of response, and at either disease progression or sustained remission. Longitudinal samples were available for about 30% of the 86 trial participants. An average of approximately 260,000 productive templates and approximately 91,000 productive rearrangements was obtained per sample. All remission and progressive disease samples were collected while patients were still receiving ibrutinib. Partial responses were observed in about 25 patients and complete responses in 2; after a median follow-up of 68 months, remission was maintained in roughly 15 patients and progression was observed in approximately 12. Response samples were taken after a median of 12 months on treatment, ranging from about 6 to 40 months.

The time point label on this specimen signifies: approximately 2 years on ibrutinib. For TCR beta library preparation, roughly 2.2 micrograms of genomic DNA was extracted from cryopreserved PBMCs. Longitudinal blood samples from CLL patients on ibrutinib monotherapy were analyzed using high-throughput TCR beta sequencing. The patients took part in an open-label, single-center phase 2 trial of ibrutinib monotherapy. The goal of deep resolution MiSeq sequencing was a depth between 1 in 1 million and 1 in 200,000 T cells, and coverage averaged 10x per clonotype. The immunoSEQ hsTCRB Kit was used to generate the TCR beta libraries. The paper's processing steps were these. ImmunoSEQ Data Assistant and ImmunoSEQ Analyzer were used for data analysis, and V, D and J genes were assigned according to IMGT definitions. Clonality, which ranges from 0 to 1, was calculated by subtracting the normalized Shannon entropy of productive rearrangement frequencies from one. Public clonotype analysis was restricted to overrepresented clonotypes comprising at least 0.05% of each patient's repertoire. Repertoires from about a dozen age-matched healthy donors in immuneACCESS were used as clonality controls. As stored in TCRdb, this immuneACCESS dataset retains in-frame rearrangements with V and J assigned. A fraction of the clones does not appear; measured against another copy, unresolved V genes explain less than half of the discrepancy, and the remainder lacks a known reason. Clone size and V and J calls were adopted from that table, with D and trimming inferred from the DNA. A total of fewer than 200,000 clones appear in this sample, roughly 80% of them only once. About 4.9% of the sample is in the top ten clones.

Remarks on this clone: Its antigen remains unidentified. No much larger clonotype is one base removed from it; base qualities were not supplied.

Findings and caveats that apply to the study as a whole: Public clonotypes were found to be uncommon and were observed to contract or remain stable during treatment; the increase in clonality was shown to reflect expansion of private clonotypes at ibrutinib response. At ibrutinib response clonality went up, during sustained remission it held steady, and at progression it dropped back toward baseline. Sampling times were not matched between patients in sustained remission and patients whose disease was progressing, and lymph node repertoires were not examined. At baseline, clonality was higher than in age-matched healthy donors and showed a strong correlation with circulating CD8+ T-cell counts.

V is pruned by 6 bases and J by 0 bases, leaving 7 bases of the junction without a gene match. From the germline V gene, CDR1 is SNHLY and CDR2 is FYNNEI. The CDR3 runs 15 residues from the cysteine to the phenylalanine. Only the CDR3 region is kept as DNA, spanning 45 bases read in frame from base 1. The source material was PBMCs, sampled after 24 months of ibrutinib treatment. This sequence originates from a human donor with chronic lymphocytic leukemia. The chain is made from TRBV2 and TRBJ1-1; TRBD1 lines up with 7 middle nucleotides. The base sequence is TGTGCCAGCAGGGACCGACAGGGTATGAACACTGAAGCTTTCTTT. The encoded protein is CASRDRQGMNTEAFF.